This T cell receptor (beta chain) came from a study of tissue T cells after allogeneic stem cell transplantation. Findings and limits, study-wide: TCR repertoires tracked anatomic similarity, regardless of disease or transplant status. Alloreactivity or antigen specificity of tissue TCRs was not determined; some clones might be host cells. In patients and mice, blood and spleen missed much of tissue repertoire.

V was trimmed by 2 bases and J by 0 bases, leaving 7 bases between them. This CDR3 contains 14 residues. Germline V CDR1 and CDR2: SGHRS, YFSETQ. This clone came up a few times. The antigen remains unidentified. Data came from immunoSEQ multiplex PCR; TCRdb stores just in-frame clones and leaves some out. This sample has approximately 8,800 clones; more than 55% occur once, and the top ten carry about a fifth. The material was tissue from the jejunum, obtained at autopsy. This clonotype was sampled from a female donor older than 55 with lung cancer. The chain links TRBV5-1 to TRBJ2-3; TRBD1 might be the D (5 bases). The CDR3 sequence: CASSFQGSTDTQYF. CDR3 DNA: TGCGCCAGCAGCTTCCAGGGCAGCACAGATACGCAGTATTTT.